This T cell receptor beta chain was recorded in a study of shared clonotypes between healthy human individuals (dated by TCRdb to 2020 to 2022). About the study as a whole: The cohort included a few men and a couple of women between 18 and 49 years of age. Per donor, three plates each were used for CD4 naive and CD4 memory, two for CD8 naive, and one for CD8 memory. To estimate repertoire size and how much clonotype sharing occurs between individuals, the study deeply sequenced the blood TCR repertoires of several healthy adults. Different laboratories and diverse techniques were used to prepare libraries and sequence TCR repertoires, to increase sequencing depth and limit assay-specific biases. Per donor, leukapheresis produced somewhere between about 0.9 and 9 billion PBMCs.

A word on this clone: Its antigen is currently not known. Within one base of it there is no much larger clone, and no base qualities were kept.

The CDR3 covers 17 residues, taking in both the cysteine and the phenylalanine. The sequence is cut down to CDR3 DNA, 51 bases in frame from base 1. Trimming removed 1 base from V and 4 bases from J; the gene matches leave 8 bases unexplained. CDR1 is given as MGHRA and CDR2 as YSYEKL, both from the germline V gene. Donors were healthy HIV-negative adults with no recently reported acute infections or vaccinations. All donors were Caucasian adults living in Nashville, Tennessee, USA. CD4+ T cells were enriched by magnetic negative selection, after which naive cells were positively selected on CD45RA and the negative fraction was taken as the memory subset. Blood was obtained by leukapheresis, after which PBMCs were separated by Ficoll-Histopaque density gradient centrifugation and cryopreserved in liquid nitrogen vapor phase. Analytical flow cytometry was used to check the purity and quantity of each magnetically sorted T cell population. Genomic DNA was isolated from every sorted fraction and measured by UV absorbance on a Nanodrop 2000c.

Study-wide conclusions, independent of this receptor: Pairwise subsampling indicated that sequencing depth was expected to affect the degree of clonotype sharing among donors. Across a handful of donors, approximately 5% of naive CD4, approximately 3.5% of naive CD8, under 2.5% of memory CD4, and approximately 0.4% of memory CD8 clonotypes were shared. Sampling was limited to blood, and TCR repertoires in tissue likely differ from TCR repertoires in blood. Even with the large sequencing depth, rarefaction of the sorted-subset datasets indicated that sequencing was incomplete. Because the study included only a small number of donors, the genetic and exposure-history diversity represented was limited. Naive subsets generally had larger estimated clonotype richness than memory subsets. Clonotypes shared by all four sorted-subset donors showed higher generation probabilities than non-shared clonotypes.

Using the deep immunoSEQ assay, TCR CDR3 regions were amplified from genomic DNA by multiplex PCR. Extracted genomic DNA from each cell subset was spread evenly across all wells of several immunoSEQ 96-well plates, with each plate serving as a replicate. For sorted subsets, about 200 ng genomic DNA, equal to about 30,000 T cell genomes, was loaded into each replicate PCR. Purified libraries were quantified with a Qubit 3.0 fluorometer, sized on a Bioanalyzer 2100, and re-quantified with the KAPA Library Quantification kit. Every immunoSEQ 96-well plate was sequenced on a separate single-read 150-cycle Illumina NextSeq 550 flow cell. As for the original processing: Because the immunoSEQ output included only junctional sequences and no quality scores, the filtering could not be the same as the filtering used for full-length reads. To assign V/J genes and CDR3, sequences were annotated using PyIR, a Python wrapper for IgBLAST v1.9, with IMGT germline references. Reads were removed for weak V/J assignments (E-value above 1e-6), missing CDR3, stop codons, out-of-frame junctions, or ambiguous translated residues. A V3J clonotype was defined by an identical inferred V gene, J gene, and CDR3 amino acid sequence. Percentage overlap between repertoires was computed as shared unique clonotypes divided by the size of the smaller repertoire. RTK rarefaction, the Chao1 estimator, and Recon v2.1 estimates of unobserved clonotypes were used to assess repertoire richness. Generation probabilities for all TCRbeta clonotypes obtained by the gDNA method from a handful of donors were computed using OLGA. TCRdb took this table from immuneACCESS and kept in-frame rearrangements with V and J called. Such tables lack part of the clones; where checked against another copy, unresolved V genes explain under half of the gap, and the rest is unexplained. V, J and clone size are those of that table, while D and trimming were read from the DNA. The sample records roughly 1.5 million clones, 95% to 99% of which are singletons. Roughly 0.42% of the sample is in the top ten clones.

The sample consisted of naive CD4+ T cells sorted from blood. The cell subset or site label, read with the paper, signifies: CD45RA+ positively selected. The chain is made from TRBV4-1 and TRBJ2-7, with 12 central nucleotides matching TRBD2. This clonotype was sampled from a man aged 30-40 years in good health. In nucleotides, the sequence is TGCGCCAGCAGCCAAGTACGACTAGCGGGAGATGCGTACGAGCAGTACTTC. The translation is CASSQVRLAGDAYEQYF.